This T cell receptor beta chain was found in a study of blood T cell repertoires in COVID-19. Across the whole study: There were acute and convalescent COVID-19 samples, and they came from the United States, Italy and Spain.

The germline CDR1 and CDR2 sequences are MNHEY and SMNVEV (reference sequence). V gave up 1 base and J gave up 2 bases, with 18 bases separating them. CDR3 length: 17 amino acids. This table comes from immunoSEQ multiplex PCR, and its TCRdb copy is limited to in-frame clones, with some not included. Among about 45,000 clones listed, around 82% were seen once. This TCR came from a woman aged 80 or older with acute or convalescent COVID-19. This rearrangement joins TRBV27 to TRBJ2-7, with D maybe TRBD1 (6 bases). Sequencing was carried out using peripheral blood. CDR3 bases: TGTGCCAGCAGTTTATTGGGGCGTACAGGGCCTACCTACGAGCAGTACTTC. Translation: CASSLLGRTGPTYEQYF.